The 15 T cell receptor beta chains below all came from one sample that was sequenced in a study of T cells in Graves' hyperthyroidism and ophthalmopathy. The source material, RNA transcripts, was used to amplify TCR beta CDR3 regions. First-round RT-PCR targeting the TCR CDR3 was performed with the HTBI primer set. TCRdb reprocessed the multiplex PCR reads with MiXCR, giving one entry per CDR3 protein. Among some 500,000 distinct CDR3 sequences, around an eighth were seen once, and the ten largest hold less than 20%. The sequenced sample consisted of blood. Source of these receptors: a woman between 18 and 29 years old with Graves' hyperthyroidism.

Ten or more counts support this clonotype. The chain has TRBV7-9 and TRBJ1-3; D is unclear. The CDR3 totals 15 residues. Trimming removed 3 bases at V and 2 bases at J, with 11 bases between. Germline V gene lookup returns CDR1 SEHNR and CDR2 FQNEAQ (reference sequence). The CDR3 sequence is CASSFTDTPGNTIYF. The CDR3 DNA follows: TGTGCCAGCAGCTTTACCGACACCCCTGGAAACACCATATATTTT.

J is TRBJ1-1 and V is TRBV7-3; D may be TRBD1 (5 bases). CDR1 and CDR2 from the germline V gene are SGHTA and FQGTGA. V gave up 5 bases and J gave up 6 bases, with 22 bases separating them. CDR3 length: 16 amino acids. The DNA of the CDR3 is TGTGCCAGCAGCCGGGCGGGGGGGGATGGAAATGCTGAAGCTTTCTTT. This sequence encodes CASSRAGGDGNAEAFF.

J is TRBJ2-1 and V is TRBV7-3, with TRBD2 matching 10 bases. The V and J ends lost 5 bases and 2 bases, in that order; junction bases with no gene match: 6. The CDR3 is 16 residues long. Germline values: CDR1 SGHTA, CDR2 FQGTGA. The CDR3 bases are TGTGCCAGCAGCCCCTCAGCGGGAGGGACCTACAATGAGCAGTTCTTC. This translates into CASSPSAGGTYNEQFF. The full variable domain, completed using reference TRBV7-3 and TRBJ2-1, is GAGVSQTPSNKVTEKGKYVELRCDPISGHTALYWYRQSLGQGPEFLIYFQGTGAADDSGLPNDRFFAVRPEGSVSTLKIQRTERGDSAVYLCASSPSAGGTYNEQFFGPGTRLTVL.

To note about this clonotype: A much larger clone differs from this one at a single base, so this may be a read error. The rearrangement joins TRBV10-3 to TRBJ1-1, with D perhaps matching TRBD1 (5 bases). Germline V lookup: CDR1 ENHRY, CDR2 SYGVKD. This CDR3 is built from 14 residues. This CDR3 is CAITWEQGSTGAFF. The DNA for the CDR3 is TGTGCCATCACATGGGAGCAGGGCTCCACTGGAGCTTTCTTT.

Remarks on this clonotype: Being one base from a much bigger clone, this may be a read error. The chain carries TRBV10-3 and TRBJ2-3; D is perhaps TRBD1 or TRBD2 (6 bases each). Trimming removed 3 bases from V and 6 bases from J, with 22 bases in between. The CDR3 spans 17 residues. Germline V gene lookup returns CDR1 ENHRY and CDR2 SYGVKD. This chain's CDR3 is CAISDTLGGGSADTQYF. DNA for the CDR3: TGTGCCATCAGTGATACCCTAGGAGGGGGGTCCGCCGATACGCAGTATTTT.

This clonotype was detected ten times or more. CDR3 sequence reads: CASSLKLYGGVGGLNYGYTF. The CDR3 nucleotides read TGTGCCAGCAGCTTAAAGTTGTACGGGGGCGTCGGGGGCCTTAACTATGGCTACACCTTC. This chain uses TRBV11-2 with TRBJ1-2, with D tentatively TRBD1 (6 bases). Trimming removed 2 bases at V and 1 base at J, with 26 bases between. CDR1 is SGHAT and CDR2 is FQNNGV in the germline V gene. This CDR3 region has 20 residues.

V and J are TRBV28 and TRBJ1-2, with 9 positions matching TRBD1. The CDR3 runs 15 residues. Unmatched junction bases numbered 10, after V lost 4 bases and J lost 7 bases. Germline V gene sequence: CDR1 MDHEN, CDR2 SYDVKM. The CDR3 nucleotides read TGTGCCAGCAGTTCCGGGACAGGGTCGATGGCTGGCTACACCTTC. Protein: CASSSGTGSMAGYTF.

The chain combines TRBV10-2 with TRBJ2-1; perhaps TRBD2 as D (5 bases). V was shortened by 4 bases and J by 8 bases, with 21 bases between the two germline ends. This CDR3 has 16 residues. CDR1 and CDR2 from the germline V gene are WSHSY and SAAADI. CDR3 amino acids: CASSGGERAASDEQFF. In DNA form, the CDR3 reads TGCGCCAGCAGTGGGGGAGAGAGGGCGGCTAGTGATGAGCAGTTCTTC.

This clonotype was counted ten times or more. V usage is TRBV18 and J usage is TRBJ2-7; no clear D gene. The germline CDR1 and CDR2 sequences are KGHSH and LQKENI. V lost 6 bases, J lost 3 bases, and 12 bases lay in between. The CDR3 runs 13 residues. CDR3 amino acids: CASSPPALYEQYF. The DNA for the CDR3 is TGTGCCAGCTCCCCCCCAGCCCTCTACGAGCAGTACTTC.

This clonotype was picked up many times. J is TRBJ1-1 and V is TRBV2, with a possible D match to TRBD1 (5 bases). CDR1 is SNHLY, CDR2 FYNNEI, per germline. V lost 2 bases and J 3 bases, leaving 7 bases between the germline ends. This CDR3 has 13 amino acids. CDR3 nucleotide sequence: TGTGCCAGCAGTGAATTGGGGGACACTGAAGCTTTCTTT. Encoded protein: CASSELGDTEAFF.

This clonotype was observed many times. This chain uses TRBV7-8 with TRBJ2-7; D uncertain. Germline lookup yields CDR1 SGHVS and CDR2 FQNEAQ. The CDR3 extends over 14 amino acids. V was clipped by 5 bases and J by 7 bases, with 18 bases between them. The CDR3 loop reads CASSSPSKVLEQYF. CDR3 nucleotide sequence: TGTGCCAGCAGCAGTCCCTCGAAGGTCTTGGAGCAGTACTTC.

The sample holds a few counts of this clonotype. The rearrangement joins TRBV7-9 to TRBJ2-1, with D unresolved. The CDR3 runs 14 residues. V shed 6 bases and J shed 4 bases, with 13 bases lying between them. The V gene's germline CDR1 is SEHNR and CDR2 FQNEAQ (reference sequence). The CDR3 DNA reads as TGTGCCAGCAGTCCACTGCGCGGTTACAATGAGCAGTTCTTC. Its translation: CASSPLRGYNEQFF.

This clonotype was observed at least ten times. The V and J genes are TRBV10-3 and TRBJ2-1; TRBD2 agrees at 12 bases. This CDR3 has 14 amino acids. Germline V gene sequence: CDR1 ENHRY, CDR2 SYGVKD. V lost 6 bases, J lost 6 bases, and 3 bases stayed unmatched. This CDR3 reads CAIRTSGSPNEQFF. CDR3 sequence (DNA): TGTGCCATCAGGACTAGCGGGAGCCCCAATGAGCAGTTCTTC.

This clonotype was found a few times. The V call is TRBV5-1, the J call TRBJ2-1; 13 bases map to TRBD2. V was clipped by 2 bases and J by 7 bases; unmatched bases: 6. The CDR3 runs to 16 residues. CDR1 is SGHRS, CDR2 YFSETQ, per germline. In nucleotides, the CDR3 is TGCGCCAGCAGCTTTAGACTAGCGGGAGGAGCGAATGAGCAGTTCTTC. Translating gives CASSFRLAGGANEQFF.

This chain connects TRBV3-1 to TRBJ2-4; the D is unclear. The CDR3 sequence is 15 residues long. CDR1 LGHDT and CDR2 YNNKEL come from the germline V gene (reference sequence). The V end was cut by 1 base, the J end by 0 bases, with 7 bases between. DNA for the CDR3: TGTGCCAGCAGCCAAGTCAACCTAGCCAAAAACATTCAGTACTTC. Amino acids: CASSQVNLAKNIQYF.